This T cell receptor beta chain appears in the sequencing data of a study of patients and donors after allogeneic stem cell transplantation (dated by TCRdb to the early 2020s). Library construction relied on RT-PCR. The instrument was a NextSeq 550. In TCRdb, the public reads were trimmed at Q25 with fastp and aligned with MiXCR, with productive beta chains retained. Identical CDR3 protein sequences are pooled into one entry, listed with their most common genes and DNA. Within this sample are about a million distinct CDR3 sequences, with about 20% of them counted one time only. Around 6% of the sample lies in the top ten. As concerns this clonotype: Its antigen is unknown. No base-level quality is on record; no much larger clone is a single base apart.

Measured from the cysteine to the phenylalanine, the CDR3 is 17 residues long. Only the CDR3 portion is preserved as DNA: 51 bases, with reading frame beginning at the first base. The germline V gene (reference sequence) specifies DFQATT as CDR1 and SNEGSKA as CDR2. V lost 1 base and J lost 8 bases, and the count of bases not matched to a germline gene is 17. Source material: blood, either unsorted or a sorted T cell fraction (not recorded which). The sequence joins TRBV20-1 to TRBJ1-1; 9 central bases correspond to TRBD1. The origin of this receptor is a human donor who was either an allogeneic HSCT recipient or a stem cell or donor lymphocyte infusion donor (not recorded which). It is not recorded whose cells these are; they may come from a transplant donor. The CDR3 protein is CSARVRTGDAILREAFF. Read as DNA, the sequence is TGCAGTGCTAGAGTAAGGACAGGGGACGCGATCCTGAGGGAAGCTTTCTTT.